This entry describes one T cell receptor (beta chain). Its antigen is not known. The data derive from a study of beta chain features in type 1 diabetes. Findings and limits, study-wide: A moderate, significant TCRB CDR3 shortening appeared in type 1 diabetes across four CD4+ subsets. Cells that show high TCR expression could be over-represented by cDNA sequencing.

This CDR3 is 14 amino acids long. The germline CDR1 and CDR2 sequences are LNHDA and SQIVND (reference sequence). V was trimmed by 3 bases and J by 6 bases, leaving 11 bases between them. Expressed TCRB transcripts were sequenced because the entire RNA isolate underwent reverse transcription. Data came from immunoSEQ multiplex PCR; TCRdb stores just in-frame clones and leaves some out. Seen here are about 340,000 clones, roughly 8% observed once, and the top ten hold roughly 0.44%. This receptor was identified in a young woman in good health. The chain carries TRBV19 and TRBJ2-2, with D perhaps TRBD1 (5 bases). Input material: central memory CD4+ T cells from blood. This CDR3 is CASSITGRPGELFF. The CDR3 bases are TGTGCCAGTAGTATCACAGGACGACCCGGGGAGCTGTTTTTT.